One and the same sample provided the 8 T cell receptor beta chains below, sequenced in a study of cytomegalovirus exposure and HLA in healthy donors. In the PCR, 60 Vbeta and 13 Jbeta primers were used. Measured with immunoSEQ multiplex PCR; TCRdb has only the in-frame clones, and not every one. The table has 150,000 to 200,000 clones, roughly 78% seen once. Sequencing was done on a sample of PBMCs. These receptors came from a woman in her twenties or thirties in good health and CMV-seronegative.

The chain couples TRBV6-5 to TRBJ2-5, with D possibly being TRBD2 (5 bases). Germline CDR1 reads MNHEY; CDR2 reads SVGAGI. The V and J ends lost 8 bases and 3 bases respectively, with 10 bases between them. This CDR3 region has 12 residues. The CDR3 bases are TGTGCCAGCCGGCGGGCGGAAGAGACCCAGTACTTC. As protein: CASRRAEETQYF.

The chain joins TRBV10-3 to TRBJ1-1, with D uncertain. The CDR3 runs 13 residues. Trimming removed 5 bases at V and 1 base at J, with 8 bases between. The germline V gene has CDR1 ENHRY and CDR2 SYGVKD. CDR3 sequence: CAISYSSNTEAFF. DNA of the CDR3: TGTGCCATCAGTTACAGCTCGAACACTGAAGCTTTCTTT.

The V and J genes are TRBV19 and TRBJ2-6; D gene ambiguous. The CDR3 length is 17 residues. V lost 1 base to trimming and J lost 2 bases, with 12 bases between them. Germline V gene sequence: CDR1 LNHDA, CDR2 SQIVND (reference sequence). Here the CDR3 reads CASSIGGGSAGANVLTF. The CDR3 region has the DNA TGTGCCAGTAGTATAGGAGGTGGTTCTGCTGGGGCCAACGTCCTGACTTTC. Complete variable domain (other parts from reference TRBV19 and TRBJ2-6): DGGITQSPKYLFRKEGQNVTLSCEQNLNHDAMYWYRQDPGQGLRLIYYSQIVNDFQKGDIAEGYSVSREKKESFPLTVTSAQKNPTAFYLCASSIGGGSAGANVLTFGAGSRLTVL.

This rearrangement joins TRBV29-1 to TRBJ2-2; no reliable D call. Looked up from germline, CDR1 is SQVTM and CDR2 is ANQGSEA. This CDR3 is 12 amino acids long. Trimming cost V 4 bases and J 0 bases, with 3 bases left between them. The CDR3 sequence is CSVAANTGELFF. CDR3 sequence (DNA): TGCAGCGTTGCAGCGAACACCGGGGAGCTGTTTTTT.

This chain links TRBV4-3 with TRBJ1-6; TRBD1 agrees at 7 bases. The CDR3 runs 15 residues. The germline V gene encodes CDR1 LGHNA and CDR2 YSLEER. V trimming: 0 bases; J trimming: 7 bases; junction bases outside the gene matches: 3. The CDR3 reads CASSQEVRGNSPLHF. The CDR3 DNA is TGCGCCAGCAGCCAAGAAGTCAGGGGGAATTCACCCCTCCACTTT.

This clone was seen only once. This chain links TRBV19 with TRBJ1-5; 7 nucleotides match TRBD1. Germline V gene data show CDR1 as LNHDA and CDR2 as SQIVND (reference sequence). J gave up 4 bases and V 1 base, and 4 bases lay outside the gene matches. This CDR3 spans 15 amino acids. The CDR3 DNA sequence: TGTGCCAGTAGTATAGGGACAGGTCTTAATCAGCCCCAGCATTTT. This sequence encodes CASSIGTGLNQPQHF.

This chain uses TRBV18 with TRBJ1-2; D not resolved. The CDR3 covers 18 residues. From germline, CDR1 is KGHSH and CDR2 LQKENI. Trimming pared 4 bases from V and 1 base from J, leaving 22 bases between. The CDR3 coding sequence is TGTGCCAGCTCACGGATTCGTAAAGAGGAGCAACGTAACTATGGCTACACCTTC. It specifies CASSRIRKEEQRNYGYTF.

This chain links TRBV11-2 with TRBJ1-2, with a possible D match to TRBD1 (5 bases). The V gene lost 5 bases and the J gene lost 4 bases, with 8 bases spanning the gap. Germline assignment: CDR1 SGHAT and CDR2 FQNNGV. This CDR3 comprises 12 residues. The chain's CDR3 is CASSRGGYGYTF. The CDR3 DNA reads TGTGCCAGCAGCCGGGGGGGCTATGGCTACACCTTC.